This entry concerns a single T cell receptor beta chain. This sample is drawn from a study of blood T cell repertoires in COVID-19. Clones were sequenced by immunoSEQ multiplex PCR, and TCRdb holds only the in-frame ones, with some missing. The table lists approximately 310,000 clones, around 86% of them singletons. Looked up from germline, CDR1 is SGHTA and CDR2 is FQGNSA. This CDR3 has 15 amino acids. J gave up 6 bases and V 5 bases, and 12 bases lay outside the gene matches. The sample consisted of PBMCs or T cells enriched from blood (not recorded which). This TCR came from a man in his 60s who had recovered from COVID-19. The chain joins TRBV7-2 to TRBJ2-7; 8 bases line up with TRBD2. The CDR3 region has the DNA TGTGCCAGCAGCACACAGCGGGAGTTGGGTGTCGAGCAGTACTTC. It specifies CASSTQRELGVEQYF. Complete variable domain (other parts from reference TRBV7-2 and TRBJ2-7): GAGVSQSPSNKVTEKGKDVELRCDPISGHTALYWYRQSLGQGLEFLIYFQGNSAPDKSGLPSDRFSAERTGGSVSTLTIQRTQQEDSAVYLCASSTQRELGVEQYFGPGTRLTVT.